The 5 T cell receptor beta chains given below trace back to one sample, sequenced in a study of T cells expressing NK-cell markers. Following a re-call of the 5' RACE reads, TCRdb has one entry per CDR3 protein and lacks DNA. The repertoire table contains hundreds of thousands of distinct CDR3 sequences. Material for sequencing was blood T cells: a sorted CD56 or NKG2C T cell subset, CD4+ or CD8+ T cells, or bulk PBMC T cells (not recorded which). The receptor set was obtained from a man younger than 35 in good health.

The V call is TRBV10-3, the J call TRBJ1-2. The CDR3 covers 12 residues. Germline-derived CDR1 and CDR2 are ENHRY and SYGVKD. This CDR3 is CAISEDRNGYTF.

The chain uses TRBV7-2 and TRBJ2-1; checking the TCRdb D call of TRBD1 is not possible without DNA. The CDR3 is 15 amino acids. The germline V gene encodes CDR1 SGHTA and CDR2 FQGNSA. This CDR3 is CASSPRDPQRGEQFF.

V usage is TRBV7-9 and J usage is TRBJ2-7; without DNA, the TCRdb call of TRBD2 cannot be checked. Germline assignment: CDR1 SEHNR and CDR2 FQNEAQ (reference sequence). CDR3 length equals 13 residues. The chain's CDR3 is CAGGPEGRIEQYF.

This chain connects TRBV7-7 to TRBJ2-2; TCRdb outputs TRBD1, but without DNA this stays unchecked. The germline gives CDR1 SSHAT, CDR2 FNYEAQ (reference sequence). The CDR3 runs to 13 residues. The CDR3 is CATTGQGGRELFF.

This chain connects TRBV2 to TRBJ2-7; TCRdb selects TRBD2, and the lack of DNA leaves this call unchecked. Germline V gene lookup returns CDR1 SNHLY and CDR2 FYNNEI. This CDR3 region has 13 residues. The CDR3 loop reads CASIGGGIYEQYF.